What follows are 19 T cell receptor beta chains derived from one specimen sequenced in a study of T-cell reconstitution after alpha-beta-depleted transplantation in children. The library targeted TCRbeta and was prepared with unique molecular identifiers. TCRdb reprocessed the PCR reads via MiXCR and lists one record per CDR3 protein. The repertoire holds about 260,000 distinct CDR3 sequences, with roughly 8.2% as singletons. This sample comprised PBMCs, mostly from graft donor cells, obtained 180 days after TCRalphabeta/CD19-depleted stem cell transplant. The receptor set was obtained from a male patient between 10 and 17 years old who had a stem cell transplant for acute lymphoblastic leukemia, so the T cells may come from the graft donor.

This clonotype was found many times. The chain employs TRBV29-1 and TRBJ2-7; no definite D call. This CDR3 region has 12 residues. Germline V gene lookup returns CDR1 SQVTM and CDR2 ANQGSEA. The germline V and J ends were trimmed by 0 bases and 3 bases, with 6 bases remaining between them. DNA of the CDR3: TGCAGCGTTGAAGACCCAGGCTACGAGCAGTACTTC. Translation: CSVEDPGYEQYF.

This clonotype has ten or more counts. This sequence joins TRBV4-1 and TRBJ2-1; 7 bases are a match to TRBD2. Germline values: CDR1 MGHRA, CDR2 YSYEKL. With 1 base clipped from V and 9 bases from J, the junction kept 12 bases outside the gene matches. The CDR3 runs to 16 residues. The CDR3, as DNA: TGCGCCAGCAGCCAAGGGGGGGGAAACGTCGTGGGTGAGCAGTTCTTC. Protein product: CASSQGGGNVVGEQFF.

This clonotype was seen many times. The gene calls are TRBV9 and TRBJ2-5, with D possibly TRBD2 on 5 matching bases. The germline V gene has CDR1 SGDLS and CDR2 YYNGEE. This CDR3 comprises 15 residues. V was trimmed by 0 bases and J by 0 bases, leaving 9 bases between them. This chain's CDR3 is CASSVASKNQETQYF. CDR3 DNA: TGTGCCAGCAGCGTAGCTAGCAAGAACCAAGAGACCCAGTACTTC.

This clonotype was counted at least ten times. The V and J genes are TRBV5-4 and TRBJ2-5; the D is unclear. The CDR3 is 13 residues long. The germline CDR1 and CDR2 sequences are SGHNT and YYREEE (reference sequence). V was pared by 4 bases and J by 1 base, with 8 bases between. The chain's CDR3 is CASSRTAQETQYF. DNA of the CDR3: TGTGCCAGCAGCCGGACGGCCCAAGAGACCCAGTACTTC.

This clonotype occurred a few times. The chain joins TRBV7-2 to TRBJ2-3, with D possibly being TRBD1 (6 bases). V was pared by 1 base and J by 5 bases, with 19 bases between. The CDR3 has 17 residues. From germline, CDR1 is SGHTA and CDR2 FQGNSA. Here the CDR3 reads CASSLVAPGQTGDTQYF. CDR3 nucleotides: TGTGCCAGCAGCTTAGTCGCTCCGGGACAAACGGGAGATACGCAGTATTTT.

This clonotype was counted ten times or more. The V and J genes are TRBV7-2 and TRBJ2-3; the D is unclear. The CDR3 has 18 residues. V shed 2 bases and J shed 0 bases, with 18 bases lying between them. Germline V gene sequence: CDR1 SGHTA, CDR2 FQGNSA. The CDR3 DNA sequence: TGTGCCAGCAGCTTATTAGCTAGAAGCCGTTCTAGCACAGATACGCAGTATTTT. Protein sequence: CASSLLARSRSSTDTQYF.

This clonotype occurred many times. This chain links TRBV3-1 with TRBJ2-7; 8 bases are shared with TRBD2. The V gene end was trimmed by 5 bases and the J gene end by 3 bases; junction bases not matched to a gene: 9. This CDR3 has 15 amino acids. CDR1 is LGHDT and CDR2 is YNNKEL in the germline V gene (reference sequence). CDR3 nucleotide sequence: TGTGCCAGCAGCTCCCCGCCGGCGGGAGGCTACGAGCAGTACTTC. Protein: CASSSPPAGGYEQYF.

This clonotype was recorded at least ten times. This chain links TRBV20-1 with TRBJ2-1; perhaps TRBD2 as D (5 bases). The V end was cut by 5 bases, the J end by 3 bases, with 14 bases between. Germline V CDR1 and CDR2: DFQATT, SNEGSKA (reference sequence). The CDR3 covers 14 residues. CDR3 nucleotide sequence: TGCAGTGCTCGAGGGCTTCTCCTCTACAATGAGCAGTTCTTC. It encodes CSARGLLLYNEQFF.

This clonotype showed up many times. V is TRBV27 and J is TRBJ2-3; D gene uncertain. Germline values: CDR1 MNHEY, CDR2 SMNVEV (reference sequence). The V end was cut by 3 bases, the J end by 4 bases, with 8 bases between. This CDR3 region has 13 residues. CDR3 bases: TGTGCCAGCAGTTTCTTTCCCGCAGATACGCAGTATTTT. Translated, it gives CASSFFPADTQYF.

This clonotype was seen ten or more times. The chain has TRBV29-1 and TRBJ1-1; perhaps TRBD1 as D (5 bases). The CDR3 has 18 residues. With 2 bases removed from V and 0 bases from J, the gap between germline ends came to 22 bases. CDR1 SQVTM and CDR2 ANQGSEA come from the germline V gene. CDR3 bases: TGCAGCGTTGAATCCTATACCGGGACGGTGCAACTGAACACTGAAGCTTTCTTT. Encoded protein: CSVESYTGTVQLNTEAFF.

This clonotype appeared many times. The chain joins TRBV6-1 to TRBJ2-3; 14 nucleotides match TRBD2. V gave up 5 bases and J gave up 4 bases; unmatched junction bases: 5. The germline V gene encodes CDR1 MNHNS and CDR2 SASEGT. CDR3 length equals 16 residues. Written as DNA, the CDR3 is TGTGCCAGCAGTACAGGGACTAGCGGGGGTGCAGATACGCAGTATTTT. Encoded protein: CASSTGTSGGADTQYF.

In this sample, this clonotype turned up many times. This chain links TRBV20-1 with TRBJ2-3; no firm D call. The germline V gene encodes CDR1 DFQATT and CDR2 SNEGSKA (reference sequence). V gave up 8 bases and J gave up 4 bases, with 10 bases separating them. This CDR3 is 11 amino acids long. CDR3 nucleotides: TGCAGTAAGGCAACGGCAGATACGCAGTATTTT. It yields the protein CSKATADTQYF.

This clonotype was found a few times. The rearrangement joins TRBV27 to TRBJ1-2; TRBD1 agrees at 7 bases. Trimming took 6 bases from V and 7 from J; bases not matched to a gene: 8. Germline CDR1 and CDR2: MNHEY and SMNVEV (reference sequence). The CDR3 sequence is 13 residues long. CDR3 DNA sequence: TGTGCCAGCAGCTCGAGGGGGCAGGTTGGCTACACCTTC. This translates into CASSSRGQVGYTF.

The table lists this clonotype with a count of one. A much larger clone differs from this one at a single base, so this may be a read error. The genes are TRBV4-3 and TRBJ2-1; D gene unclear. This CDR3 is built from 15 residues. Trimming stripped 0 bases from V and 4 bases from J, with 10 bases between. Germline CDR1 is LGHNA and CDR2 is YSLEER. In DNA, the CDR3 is TGCGCCAGCAGCCAAGATTACCGCGGATACAATGAGCAGTTCTTC. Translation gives CASSQDYRGYNEQFF.

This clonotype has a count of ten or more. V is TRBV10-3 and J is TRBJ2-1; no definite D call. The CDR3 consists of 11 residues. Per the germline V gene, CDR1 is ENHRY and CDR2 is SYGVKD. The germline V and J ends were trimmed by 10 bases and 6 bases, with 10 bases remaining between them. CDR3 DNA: TGTGCCACCCGAAACATCAATGAGCAGTTCTTC. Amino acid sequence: CATRNINEQFF.

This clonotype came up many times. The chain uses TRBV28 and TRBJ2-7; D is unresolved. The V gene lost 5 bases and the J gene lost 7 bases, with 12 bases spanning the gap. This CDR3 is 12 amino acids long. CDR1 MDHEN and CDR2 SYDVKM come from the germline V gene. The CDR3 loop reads CASSAPWVEQYF. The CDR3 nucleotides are TGTGCCAGCAGTGCCCCTTGGGTAGAGCAGTACTTC.

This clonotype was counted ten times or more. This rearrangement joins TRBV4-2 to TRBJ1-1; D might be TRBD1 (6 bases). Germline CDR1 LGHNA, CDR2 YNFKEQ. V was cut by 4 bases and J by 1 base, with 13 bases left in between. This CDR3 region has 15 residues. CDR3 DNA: TGTGCCAGCAGCCCTTCTGGGACAACGAACACTGAAGCTTTCTTT. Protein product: CASSPSGTTNTEAFF.

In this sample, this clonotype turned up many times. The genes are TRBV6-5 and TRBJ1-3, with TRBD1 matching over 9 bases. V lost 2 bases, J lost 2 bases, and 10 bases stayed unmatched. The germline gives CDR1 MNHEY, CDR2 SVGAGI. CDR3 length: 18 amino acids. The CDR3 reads CASSYGTGKIDTGNTIYF. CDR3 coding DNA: TGTGCCAGCAGTTACGGGACAGGGAAAATTGATACTGGAAACACCATATATTTT.

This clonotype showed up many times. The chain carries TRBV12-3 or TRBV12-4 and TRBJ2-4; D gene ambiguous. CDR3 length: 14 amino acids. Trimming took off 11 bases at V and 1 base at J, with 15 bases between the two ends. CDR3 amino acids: CASGLWVAKNIQYF. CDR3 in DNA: TGTGCCTCCGGGCTGTGGGTGGCCAAAAACATTCAGTACTTC.